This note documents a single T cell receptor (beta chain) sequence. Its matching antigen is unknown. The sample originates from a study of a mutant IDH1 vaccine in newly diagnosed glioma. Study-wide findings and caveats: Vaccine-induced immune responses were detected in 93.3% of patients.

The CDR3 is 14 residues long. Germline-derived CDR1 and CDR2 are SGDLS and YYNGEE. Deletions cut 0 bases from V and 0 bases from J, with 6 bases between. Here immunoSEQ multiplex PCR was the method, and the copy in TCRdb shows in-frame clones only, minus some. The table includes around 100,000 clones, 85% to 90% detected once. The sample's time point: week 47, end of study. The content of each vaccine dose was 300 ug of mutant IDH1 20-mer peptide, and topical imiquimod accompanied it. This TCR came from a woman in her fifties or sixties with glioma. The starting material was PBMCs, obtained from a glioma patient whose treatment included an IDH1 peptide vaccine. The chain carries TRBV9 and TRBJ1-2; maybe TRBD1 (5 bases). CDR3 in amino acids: CASSVADTNYGYTF. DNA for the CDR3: TGTGCCAGCAGCGTAGCGGACACTAACTATGGCTACACCTTC.